These 2 T cell receptor beta chains came from one sample sequenced in a study of vaccination and CD4 T cells after COVID-19. These receptors' targets are unknown. At the Johns Hopkins FTIC core, DNA taken from cultured CD4+ T cells was sequenced by way of the Oncomine TCR Beta short-read assay. TCRdb processed the PCR reads anew with MiXCR; each CDR3 protein has one entry. The table lists about 20,000 distinct CDR3 sequences, more than 70% of them singletons. Treatment: approximately nine-day PBMC culture with coronavirus spike peptide pools or control peptides (ViraFEST assay). This sample comprised CD4+ T cells from blood, cultured in vitro, obtained after SARS-CoV-2 vaccination. Receptors originate from a human donor who received a COVID-19 vaccine.

This rearrangement joins TRBV12-3 or TRBV12-4 to TRBJ1-2; D remains ambiguous. The CDR3 is made up of 12 amino acids. V was shortened by 1 base and J by 5 bases, with 5 bases between the two germline ends. The CDR3 is CASSLVKYGYTF. CDR3 in DNA: TGTGCCAGCAGTTTAGTTAAGTATGGCTACACCTTC.

V is TRBV19 and J is TRBJ1-3; the D is unclear. This CDR3 region has 13 residues. Trimming took off 7 bases at V and 0 bases at J, with 7 bases between the two ends. Germline V lookup: CDR1 LNHDA, CDR2 SQIVND (reference sequence). CDR3 in amino acids: CASMPISGNTIYF. In DNA, the CDR3 is TGTGCCAGTATGCCTATCTCTGGAAACACCATATATTTT.